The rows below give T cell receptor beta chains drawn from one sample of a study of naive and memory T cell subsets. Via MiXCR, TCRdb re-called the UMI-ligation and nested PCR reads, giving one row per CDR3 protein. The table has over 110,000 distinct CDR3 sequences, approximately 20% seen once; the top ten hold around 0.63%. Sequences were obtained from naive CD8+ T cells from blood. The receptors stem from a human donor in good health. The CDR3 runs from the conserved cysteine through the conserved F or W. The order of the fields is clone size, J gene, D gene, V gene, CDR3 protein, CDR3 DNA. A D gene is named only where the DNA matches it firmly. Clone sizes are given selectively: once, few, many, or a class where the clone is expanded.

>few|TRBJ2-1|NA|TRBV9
CASSPGGRTGYNEQFF
TGTGCCAGCAGCCCCGGGGGTCGAACGGGGTACAATGAGCAGTTCTTC
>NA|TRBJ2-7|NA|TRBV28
CASSLGVQDYEQYF
TGTGCCAGCAGTTTAGGGGTACAGGACTACGAGCAGTACTTC
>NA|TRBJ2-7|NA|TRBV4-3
CASSQASYQGNEQYF
TGCGCCAGCAGCCAAGCATCGTACCAGGGTAACGAGCAGTACTTC
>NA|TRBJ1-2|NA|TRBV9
CASSVGKAHYGYTF
TGTGCCAGCAGCGTAGGCAAGGCCCACTATGGCTACACCTTC
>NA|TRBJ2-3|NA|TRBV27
CASRGTPGLGSTDTQYF
TGTGCCAGCAGGGGGACGCCGGGACTGGGAAGCACAGATACGCAGTATTTT
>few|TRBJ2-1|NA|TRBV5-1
CASSPWGGAPPSSYNEQFF
TGCGCCAGCAGCCCGTGGGGGGGGGCCCCTCCGAGCTCCTACAATGAGCAGTTCTTC
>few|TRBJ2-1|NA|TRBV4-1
CASSQANVGLGNEQFF
TGCGCCAGCAGCCAAGCGAATGTTGGGTTAGGAAATGAGCAGTTCTTC
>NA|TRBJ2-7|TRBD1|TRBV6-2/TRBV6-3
CASSYARDRSPYEQYF
TGTGCCAGCAGTTACGCCCGGGACAGGAGCCCCTACGAGCAGTACTTC
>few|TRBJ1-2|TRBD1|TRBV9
CASSAGDSPAYGYTF
TGTGCCAGCAGCGCAGGGGACAGTCCGGCCTATGGCTACACCTTC
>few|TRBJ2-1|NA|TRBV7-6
CASSPGGSTYNEQFF
TGTGCCAGCAGCCCTGGGGGGAGCACCTACAATGAGCAGTTCTTC
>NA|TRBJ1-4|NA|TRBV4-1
CASSQDPDVWEQKLFF
TGCGCCAGCAGCCAAGATCCGGATGTCTGGGAGCAAAAACTGTTCTTT
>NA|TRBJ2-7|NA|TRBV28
CASSFPSLRGAGYEQYF
TGTGCCAGCAGTTTCCCTTCCCTCAGGGGCGCAGGGTACGAGCAGTACTTC
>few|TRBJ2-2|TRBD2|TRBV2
CASSRLAGDTGELFF
TGTGCCAGCAGTCGACTAGCGGGAGACACCGGGGAGCTGTTTTTT
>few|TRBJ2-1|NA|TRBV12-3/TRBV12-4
CASSQGSSYNEQFF
TGTGCCAGCAGTCAGGGGAGCTCCTACAATGAGCAGTTCTTC
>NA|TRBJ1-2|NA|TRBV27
CASSLSTLDIYGYTF
TGTGCCAGCAGTTTATCTACGTTAGACATCTATGGCTACACCTTC
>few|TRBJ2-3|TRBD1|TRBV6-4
CASSGLRDRIFLGHGFSTDTQYF
TGTGCCAGCAGCGGACTCCGGGACAGGATTTTTCTGGGCCATGGCTTTAGCACAGATACGCAGTATTTT
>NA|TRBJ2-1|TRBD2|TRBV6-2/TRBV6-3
CASSPQRGGYNEQFF
TGTGCCAGCAGTCCCCAGCGGGGTGGATACAATGAGCAGTTCTTC
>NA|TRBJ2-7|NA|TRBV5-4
CASSLPPDEGQYF
TGTGCCTCAAGCTTGCCGCCCGATGAGGGGCAGTACTTC
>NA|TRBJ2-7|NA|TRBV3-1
CASSQVGDEQYF
TGTGCCAGCAGCCAAGTCGGCGACGAGCAGTACTTC
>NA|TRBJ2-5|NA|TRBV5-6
CASSPPSADQETQYF
TGTGCCAGCAGCCCGCCCTCAGCGGACCAAGAGACCCAGTACTTC
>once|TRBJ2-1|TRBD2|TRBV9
CASSVDGRGEQFF
TGTGCCAGCAGCGTAGACGGGAGGGGTGAGCAGTTCTTC
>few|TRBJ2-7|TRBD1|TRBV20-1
CSATGQESSYEQYF
TGCAGTGCTACTGGACAGGAGTCCTCCTACGAGCAGTACTTC
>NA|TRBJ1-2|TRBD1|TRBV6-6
CASSPGQVYYGYTF
TGTGCCAGCAGCCCGGGACAGGTATACTATGGCTACACCTTC
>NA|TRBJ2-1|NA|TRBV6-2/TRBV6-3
CASSYGEQFF
TGTGCCAGCAGTTACGGTGAGCAGTTCTTC
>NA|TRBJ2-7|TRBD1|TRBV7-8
CASSRGRDREYEQYF
TGTGCCAGCAGCCGGGGCCGGGACAGGGAGTACGAGCAGTACTTC
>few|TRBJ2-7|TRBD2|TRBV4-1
CASSQGEGPYEQYF
TGCGCCAGCAGCCAAGGGGAGGGCCCCTACGAGCAGTACTTC
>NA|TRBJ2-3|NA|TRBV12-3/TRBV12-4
CASSFLHQGWSTDTQYF
TGTGCCAGCAGTTTTCTCCACCAGGGGTGGAGCACAGATACGCAGTATTTT
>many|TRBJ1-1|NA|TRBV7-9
CASSFVGTEAFF
TGTGCCAGCAGCTTTGTAGGCACTGAAGCTTTCTTT
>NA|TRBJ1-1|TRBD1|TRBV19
CASTPGTGGTEAFF
TGTGCCAGTACCCCCGGGACAGGGGGGACTGAAGCTTTCTTT
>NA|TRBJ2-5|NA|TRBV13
CASSFGLAPQETQYF
TGTGCCAGCAGCTTCGGGCTAGCGCCCCAAGAGACCCAGTACTTC
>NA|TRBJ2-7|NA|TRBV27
CASSYTGPSYEQYF
TGTGCCAGCAGTTATACAGGGCCTTCCTACGAGCAGTACTTC
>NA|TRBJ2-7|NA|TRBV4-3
CASSPRGFDEQYF
TGCGCCAGCAGCCCGAGAGGGTTCGACGAGCAGTACTTC
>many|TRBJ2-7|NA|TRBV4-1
CASSQDGTVHEQYF
TGCGCCAGCAGCCAAGATGGGACGGTCCACGAGCAGTACTTC
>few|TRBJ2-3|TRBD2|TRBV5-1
CASSLDGGGDTQYF
TGCGCCAGCAGCTTGGATGGCGGGGGAGATACGCAGTATTTT
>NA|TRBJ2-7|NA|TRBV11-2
CASSLLGVSYEQYF
TGTGCCAGCAGCCTTCTGGGAGTCTCCTACGAGCAGTACTTC
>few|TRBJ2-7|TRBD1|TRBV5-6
CASSGRGTGQIWEQYF
TGTGCCAGCAGCGGGCGGGGGACAGGGCAGATCTGGGAGCAGTACTTC
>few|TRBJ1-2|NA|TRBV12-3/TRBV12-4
CASSQHQDRNYGYTF
TGTGCCAGCAGCCAACACCAGGACAGAAACTATGGCTACACCTTC
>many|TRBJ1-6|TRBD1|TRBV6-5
CASSHGTAKSVPLHF
TGTGCCAGCAGTCACGGGACAGCCAAGAGTGTTCCCCTCCACTTT
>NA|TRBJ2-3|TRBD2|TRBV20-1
CSARDLASGRLSTDTQYF
TGCAGTGCTAGAGATCTGGCTAGCGGGAGGCTGAGCACAGATACGCAGTATTTT
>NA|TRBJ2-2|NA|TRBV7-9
CASNQKGELFF
TGTGCCAGCAATCAAAAGGGGGAGCTGTTTTTT
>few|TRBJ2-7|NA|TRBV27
CASSPLRWGDTYEQYF
TGTGCCAGCAGTCCGCTGCGGTGGGGGGATACCTACGAGCAGTACTTC
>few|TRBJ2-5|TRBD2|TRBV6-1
CASIGWGTSGTQYF
TGTGCCAGCATAGGATGGGGGACTAGCGGAACCCAGTACTTC
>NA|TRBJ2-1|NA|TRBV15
CATSRGRGSYNEQFF
TGTGCCACCAGCAGAGGCAGGGGCTCCTACAATGAGCAGTTCTTC
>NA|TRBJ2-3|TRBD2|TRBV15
CATSSDGLAAGDTQYF
TGTGCCACCAGCAGTGACGGGCTAGCGGCGGGGGATACGCAGTATTTT
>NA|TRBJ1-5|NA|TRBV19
CASSPSAGFREPQHF
TGTGCCAGTAGCCCCTCTGCGGGGTTTAGGGAGCCCCAGCATTTT
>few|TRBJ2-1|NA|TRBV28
CASSFRGDEQFF
TGTGCCAGCAGTTTCAGAGGGGATGAGCAGTTCTTC
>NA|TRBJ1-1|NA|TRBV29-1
CSAMVEGRNTEAFF
TGCAGCGCAATGGTGGAAGGTAGGAACACTGAAGCTTTCTTT
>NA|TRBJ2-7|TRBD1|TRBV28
CASSPHRGWYEQYF
TGTGCCAGCAGTCCCCACAGGGGGTGGTACGAGCAGTACTTC
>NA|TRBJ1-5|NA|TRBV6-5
CAIGPAGNQPQHF
TGTGCCATAGGACCGGCAGGCAATCAGCCCCAGCATTTT